What follows are 24 T cell receptor beta chains derived from one specimen sequenced in a study of blood T cell repertoires in COVID-19. Sequenced by immunoSEQ multiplex PCR; TCRdb stores in-frame clones only, minus some. This sample carries 60,000 to 75,000 clones, around 83% of them seen once, and the ten largest clones take around 40%. The sample comprised peripheral blood. Receptor source: a woman older than 75 with active or convalescent COVID-19.

The rearrangement links TRBV5-4 to TRBJ2-7; the match to TRBD2 covers 8 bases. The V and J ends lost 4 bases and 6 bases, in that order; junction bases with no gene match: 9. From germline, CDR1 is SGHNT and CDR2 YYREEE (reference sequence). This CDR3 has 14 residues. CDR3 sequence reads: CASSDRGGASEQYF. CDR3 coding DNA: TGTGCCAGCAGCGACCGGGGGGGGGCTAGCGAGCAGTACTTC.

The CDR3 DNA reads as TGTGCCAGCAGCGTGCTAGCGGGGGTTAGCTACGAGCAGTACTTC. Translation gives CASSVLAGVSYEQYF. The rearrangement joins TRBV11-2 to TRBJ2-7; 10 bases are shared with TRBD2. CDR3 length: 15 residues. Germline V gene lookup returns CDR1 SGHAT and CDR2 FQNNGV. The V and J ends lost 5 bases and 3 bases, in that order; junction bases with no gene match: 7.

The chain recombines TRBV5-1 with TRBJ1-2; the match to TRBD1 covers 8 bases. Germline V gives CDR1 SGHRS, CDR2 YFSETQ. V shed 0 bases, J shed 6 bases, and the junction held 1 base outside the gene matches. This CDR3 has 13 amino acids. The CDR3 reads CASSLDRGDGYTF. CDR3 coding DNA: TGCGCCAGCAGCTTGGACAGGGGGGATGGCTACACCTTC. Complete variable domain (other parts from reference TRBV5-1 and TRBJ1-2): KAGVTQTPRYLIKTRGQQVTLSCSPISGHRSVSWYQQTPGQGLQFLFEYFSETQRNKGNFPGRFSGRQFSNSRSEMNVSTLELGDSALYLCASSLDRGDGYTFGSGTRLTVV.

The sample holds a few counts of this clone. V is TRBV7-2 and J is TRBJ2-3, with D possibly matching TRBD2 (6 bases). The ends were cut back, 5 bases at V and 4 bases at J, with 19 bases in the middle. This CDR3 is 16 amino acids long. Germline V lookup: CDR1 SGHTA, CDR2 FQGNSA. The CDR3 nucleotides read TGTGCCAGCAGCCGGGGACTCCTCCAGGTCGCAGATACGCAGTATTTT. It codes for CASSRGLLQVADTQYF.

The chain recombines TRBV5-8 with TRBJ1-5, with a weak D call TRBD1 (5 bases). CDR1 is SGHTS and CDR2 is YDEGEE in the germline V gene. Deletions cut 0 bases from V and 4 bases from J, with 17 bases between. The length of the CDR3 is 17 residues. CDR3 bases: TGTGCCAGCAGCTTGGAATATAGGGGCGGGGTAAATCAGCCCCAGCATTTT. Translated: CASSLEYRGGVNQPQHF.

V is TRBV3-1 (or the pseudogene TRBV3-2) and J is TRBJ1-2; TRBD1 matches 8 bases. The CDR3 is 13 residues long. V gave up 3 bases and J gave up 8 bases; unmatched junction bases: 5. Germline V gene lookup returns CDR1 LGHDT and CDR2 YNNKEL (reference sequence). CDR3 in DNA: TGTGCCAGCAGCCAGCGGACAGGGAGAGGCTACACCTTC. As protein: CASSQRTGRGYTF.

The rearrangement uses TRBV2 and TRBJ2-1; 9 nucleotides agree with TRBD2. CDR1 is SNHLY and CDR2 is FYNNEI in the germline V gene. CDR3 size: 14 residues. The V gene end was trimmed by 5 bases and the J gene end by 5 bases; junction bases not matched to a gene: 4. CDR3 nucleotide sequence: TGTGCCAGCAGTCCCGGGACTAGCCACAATGAGCAGTTCTTC. Its protein is CASSPGTSHNEQFF.

J is TRBJ2-3 and V is TRBV3-1 (or the pseudogene TRBV3-2); 8 nucleotides agree with TRBD1. This CDR3 has 16 residues. Germline assignment: CDR1 LGHDT and CDR2 YNNKEL (reference sequence). V gave up 4 bases and J gave up 0 bases; unmatched junction bases: 6. CDR3 in amino acids: CASSPWTGTSTDTQYF. The CDR3 nucleotides read TGTGCCAGCAGCCCCTGGACAGGGACTAGCACAGATACGCAGTATTTT.

This clone was seen a single time. This rearrangement joins TRBV5-1 to TRBJ2-5; 9 nucleotides line up with TRBD2. V trimming: 0 bases; J trimming: 3 bases; junction bases outside the gene matches: 9. Germline assignment: CDR1 SGHRS and CDR2 YFSETQ. This CDR3 contains 17 residues. The CDR3 bases are TGCGCCAGCAGCTTGGGAGCCCTAGCGGGGATTAAAGAGACCCAGTACTTC. This sequence encodes CASSLGALAGIKETQYF.

This clone was counted only a few times. The V and J genes are TRBV7-2 and TRBJ2-7, with TRBD2 as a possible D gene (6 bases). The CDR3 runs to 14 residues. V dropped 5 bases and J dropped 3 bases, with 14 bases sitting between them. Germline V gene lookup returns CDR1 SGHTA and CDR2 FQGNSA. CDR3 protein: CASSPHGGNYEQYF. The CDR3 region has the DNA TGTGCCAGCAGCCCCCATGGGGGGAACTACGAGCAGTACTTC.

The rearrangement uses TRBV3-1 (or the pseudogene TRBV3-2) and TRBJ1-1, with TRBD1 as a possible D gene (5 bases). V was pared by 4 bases and J by 1 base, with 22 bases between. CDR1 is LGHDT, CDR2 YNNKEL, per germline (reference sequence). The CDR3 loop spans 18 amino acids. The DNA for the CDR3 is TGTGCCAGCAGCCGGAAAGGGAAACCCCCGGGGGAGAACACTGAAGCTTTCTTT. This encodes CASSRKGKPPGENTEAFF.

The V and J genes are TRBV10-2 and TRBJ2-3; TRBD1 might be the D (6 bases). CDR3 length equals 15 residues. In germline, CDR1 is WSHSY, CDR2 SAAADI. With 5 bases removed from V and 0 bases from J, the gap between germline ends came to 12 bases. The CDR3 DNA reads as TGCGCCAGCAGTACCGGGACACCTAGCACAGATACGCAGTATTTT. It is translated as CASSTGTPSTDTQYF.

The chain links TRBV2 to TRBJ2-3, with 8 positions matching TRBD1. This CDR3 is built from 14 residues. Per germline, CDR1 SNHLY and CDR2 FYNNEI. After removal of 6 bases from V and 4 bases from J, the junction contained 6 bases not matched to a gene. The CDR3 bases are TGTGCCAGCAGCGACCCGACAGGGGCAGATACGCAGTATTTT. It encodes CASSDPTGADTQYF.

The CDR3 here is CSASGSSAGELFF. As DNA, the CDR3 is TGCAGTGCTAGTGGGAGCAGCGCCGGGGAGCTGTTTTTT. The rearrangement links TRBV20-1 to TRBJ2-2, with D possibly TRBD2 on 5 matching bases. Germline V gives CDR1 DFQATT, CDR2 SNEGSKA (reference sequence). V lost 3 bases, J lost 6 bases, and 11 bases lay in between. There are 13 residues in the CDR3.

The chain has TRBV7-6 and TRBJ2-5, with 10 bases that match TRBD2. CDR1 is SGHVS and CDR2 is FNYEAQ in the germline V gene. With V trimmed by 5 bases and J by 1 base, 4 bases remained unmatched. The CDR3 spans 15 residues. CDR3 DNA sequence: TGTGCCAGCAGCAGGACTAGCGGTTCCCAAGAGACCCAGTACTTC. Translated: CASSRTSGSQETQYF. Supplemented by reference TRBV7-6 and TRBJ2-5, the full variable domain reads GAGVSQSPRYKVTKRGQDVALRCDPISGHVSLYWYRQALGQGPEFLTYFNYEAQQDKSGLPNDRFSAERPEGSISTLTIQRTEQRDSAMYRCASSRTSGSQETQYFGPGTRLLVL.

The chain carries TRBV6-5 and TRBJ1-5, with D maybe TRBD1 (6 bases). Germline V gene lookup returns CDR1 MNHEY and CDR2 SVGAGI. The CDR3 runs to 14 residues. V dropped 5 bases and J dropped 1 base, with 9 bases sitting between them. CDR3 amino acids: CASSLDRSNQPQHF. DNA of the CDR3: TGTGCCAGCAGTCTGGACAGAAGCAATCAGCCCCAGCATTTT.

V is TRBV6-2 or TRBV6-3 and J is TRBJ2-7; D is possibly TRBD2 (5 bases). Deletions cut 7 bases from V and 0 bases from J, with 10 bases between. This CDR3 region has 13 residues. Germline lookup yields CDR1 MNHEY and CDR2 SVGEGT. The CDR3 DNA reads TGTGCCAGCACCCCTGGGAGCTCCTACGAGCAGTACTTC. This translates into CASTPGSSYEQYF.

CDR3 residues: CASSALYRNSPLHF. The CDR3 DNA reads TGCGCCAGCAGCGCCCTCTACCGGAATTCACCCCTCCACTTT. The chain recombines TRBV5-1 with TRBJ1-6; no firm D call. Germline V gives CDR1 SGHRS, CDR2 YFSETQ. The germline V and J ends were trimmed by 4 bases and 7 bases, with 12 bases remaining between them. The length of the CDR3 is 14 residues.

CDR3 in DNA: TGTGCCAGCAGTGAAGAGACTTCCTACGAGCAGTACTTC. Amino acids: CASSEETSYEQYF. The chain joins TRBV6-1 to TRBJ2-7; D gene unclear. This CDR3 region has 13 residues. V shed 1 base and J shed 1 base, with 5 bases lying between them. Germline loops: CDR1 MNHNS, CDR2 SASEGT.

This chain connects TRBV7-8 to TRBJ1-4; 7 bases are a match to TRBD1. Germline V gene sequence: CDR1 SGHVS, CDR2 FQNEAQ. This CDR3 region has 18 residues. The J segment lost 8 bases and the V segment lost 1 base, leaving 16 bases of the junction unmatched. For the CDR3, the DNA is TGTGCCAGCAGCTTAGATTCCCACGAGACAGGGAAGAACGAAAAACTGTTTTTT. Translated, it gives CASSLDSHETGKNEKLFF.

The rearrangement links TRBV6-6 to TRBJ2-3; D is uncertain. V shed 5 bases and J shed 0 bases, with 3 bases lying between them. Germline V gene sequence: CDR1 MNHNY, CDR2 SVGAGI (reference sequence). The CDR3 extends over 12 amino acids. The CDR3 DNA follows: TGTGCCAGCAGTGAGAGCACAGATACGCAGTATTTT. Protein sequence: CASSESTDTQYF.

The chain joins TRBV6-5 to TRBJ1-3; D unclear. CDR1 is MNHEY, CDR2 SVGAGI, per germline. CDR3 length equals 13 residues. Trimming took off 4 bases at V and 2 bases at J, with 6 bases between the two ends. CDR3 loop: CASSLLPGNTIYF. The CDR3 bases are TGTGCCAGCAGTTTGCTACCTGGAAACACCATATATTTT.

The CDR3 DNA reads as TGTGCCAGCAGTTACTCGCCAGCGTCTAGCTCCTACGAGCAGTACTTC. The encoded protein is CASSYSPASSSYEQYF. This rearrangement joins TRBV6-5 to TRBJ2-7; D call uncertain. The V and J ends lost 0 bases and 0 bases respectively, with 12 bases between them. The germline V gene encodes CDR1 MNHEY and CDR2 SVGAGI. The CDR3 length is 16 residues.

The chain joins TRBV6-6 to TRBJ1-1; D gene ambiguous. Trimming stripped 6 bases from V and 0 bases from J, with 8 bases between. This CDR3 comprises 13 residues. Germline V gene data show CDR1 as MNHNY and CDR2 as SVGAGI (reference sequence). The CDR3 loop is CASRREVNTEAFF. In DNA form, the CDR3 reads TGTGCCAGCAGGAGGGAGGTGAACACTGAAGCTTTCTTT.